This T cell receptor (beta chain) came from a study of neurological immune-mediated disorders. The V gene's germline CDR1 is MGHDK and CDR2 SYGVNS. V was clipped by 1 base and J by 6 bases, with 4 bases between them. This CDR3 has 13 amino acids. This clonotype was recorded at least ten times. TCRdb re-derived calls from the 5' RACE reads in MiXCR, one entry per CDR3 protein. The profile shows approximately 50,000 distinct CDR3 sequences, approximately 10% of them singletons. Libraries used 2 million unsorted PBMCs kept frozen in RNAlater. The rearrangement joins TRBV25-1 to TRBJ1-6; D is uncertain. The material sequenced was PBMCs. This clonotype was obtained from a man aged 65 to 85 with HTLV-1-associated myelopathy (HAM/TSP). CDR3 in DNA: TGTGCCAGCAGTGAATGGCCTAATTCACCCCTCCACTTT. Its translation: CASSEWPNSPLHF.